The 21 T cell receptor beta chains presented below share a single source sample, sequenced in a study of T cells in Graves' hyperthyroidism and ophthalmopathy. There were TCR beta CDR3 regions amplified from RNA transcripts. A first-round RT-PCR of the TCR CDR3 used the HTBI primer set. TCRdb itself ran the multiplex PCR reads through MiXCR, one entry per CDR3 protein. The sample gives about 690,000 distinct CDR3 sequences, around 16% of which show up once; less than 20% is in the top ten. The sample comprised blood. These receptors all stem from a man aged 45 to 65 with Graves' hyperthyroidism.

There are a few counts of this clonotype. The chain carries TRBV18 and TRBJ1-2; tentative D call: TRBD1 (5 bases). The CDR3 spans 14 residues. V was trimmed by 0 bases and J by 7 bases, leaving 12 bases between them. The germline V gene encodes CDR1 KGHSH and CDR2 LQKENI. CDR3 sequence reads: CASSPPSGRVGYTF. In DNA form, the CDR3 reads TGTGCCAGCTCACCACCGTCAGGGAGGGTTGGCTACACCTTC.

This clonotype was counted many times. The chain employs TRBV28 and TRBJ1-2, with D unresolved. The CDR3 runs to 15 residues. Trimming cost V 0 bases and J 0 bases, with 8 bases left between them. Germline lookup yields CDR1 MDHEN and CDR2 SYDVKM. The CDR3 DNA is TGTGCCAGCAGTTTATGGAGGGAAGCTAACTATGGCTACACCTTC. Translating gives CASSLWREANYGYTF.

Here the CDR3 DNA reads TGTGCCAGCTCACCACCATCTATAGCGGGAGGAGGGTGGAATGAGCAGTTCTTC. This encodes CASSPPSIAGGGWNEQFF. The V and J genes are TRBV18 and TRBJ2-1; 10 bases line up with TRBD2. The CDR3 has 18 amino acids. The germline gives CDR1 KGHSH, CDR2 LQKENI. The trim removed 0 bases at V and 7 bases at J, leaving 12 bases unmatched.

This clonotype occurred a few times. Sequence at one end of the junction differs from germline and may be a read error. CDR3 coding DNA: TGTGCCAGCAGTTTAAGTGGGGGGCAAGGAAATGAAGAACTGTTTTTT. Amino acids: CASSLSGGQGNEELFF. This chain links TRBV28 with TRBJ1-4; the D gene is possibly TRBD1 (6 bases). Per germline, CDR1 MDHEN and CDR2 SYDVKM. This CDR3 spans 16 amino acids.

V gene TRBV20-1 combines with J gene TRBJ2-5, with D possibly being TRBD1 (5 bases). The CDR3 consists of 13 residues. The V end lost 4 bases, the J end lost 1 base, and 10 bases lay between the germline ends. The germline V gene has CDR1 DFQATT and CDR2 SNEGSKA (reference sequence). The CDR3 region is CSAIRQSQETQYF. As DNA, the CDR3 is TGCAGTGCTATAAGACAGAGCCAAGAGACCCAGTACTTC.

This clonotype was recorded once. A junction end diverges from the germline sequence, so it may reflect a read error. This rearrangement joins TRBV3-1 to TRBJ1-1, with D possibly TRBD1 on 5 matching bases. The CDR3 consists of 12 residues. CDR1 is LGHDT, CDR2 YNNKEL, per germline (reference sequence). The CDR3 bases are TGTGTCAGCAGCCTTAGGGGCACTGAAGCTTTCTTT. The encoded protein is CVSSLRGTEAFF. Looking up the rest from reference TRBV3-1 and TRBJ1-1 gives the full variable domain: DTAVSQTPKYLVTQMGNDKSIKCEQNLGHDTMYWYKQDSKKFLKIMFSYNNKELIINETVPNRFSPKSPDKAHLNLHINSLELGDSAVYFCVSSLRGTEAFFGQGTRLTVV.

This clonotype has ten or more counts. The V call is TRBV28, the J call TRBJ2-7, with D unclear. Germline lookup yields CDR1 MDHEN and CDR2 SYDVKM. V was clipped by 7 bases and J by 3 bases, with 13 bases between them. This CDR3 is 13 amino acids long. CDR3 loop: CASNKRSSYEQYF. The CDR3 DNA reads as TGTGCCAGCAATAAGAGGAGCAGCTACGAGCAGTACTTC.

Ten or more counts support this clonotype. This chain joins TRBV15 and TRBJ2-1; 10 nucleotides match TRBD2. Trimming removed 0 bases from V and 15 bases from J; junction bases left unmatched: 11. The CDR3 has 15 residues. The germline V gene encodes CDR1 LNHNV and CDR2 YYDKDF (reference sequence). The CDR3 region is CATSRDRPSGGNLFF. In DNA form, the CDR3 reads TGTGCCACCAGCAGAGATCGGCCTAGCGGGGGTAATCTGTTCTTC.

This clonotype has a count of ten or more. This chain links TRBV3-1 with TRBJ2-5; the D call may be TRBD1 or TRBD2 (6 bases each). The CDR3 has 15 residues. The V gene's germline CDR1 is LGHDT and CDR2 YNNKEL (reference sequence). The germline V and J ends were trimmed by 4 bases and 4 bases, with 16 bases remaining between them. CDR3 nucleotides: TGTGCCAGCAGCCCCCGGGGGCAGGGAAGAGAGACCCAGTACTTC. Amino acids: CASSPRGQGRETQYF.

This clonotype came up many times. The gene calls are TRBV2 and TRBJ2-1, with 9 bases identical to TRBD1. This CDR3 comprises 15 residues. Germline lookup yields CDR1 SNHLY and CDR2 FYNNEI. The V segment lost 8 bases and the J segment 6 bases; nucleotides outside the gene matches: 11. The CDR3 is CASFTWDRAFNEQFF. DNA of the CDR3: TGTGCCAGCTTTACCTGGGACAGGGCTTTCAATGAGCAGTTCTTC.

With regard to this clonotype: A read error may explain this, as a much larger clone is one base away. The rearrangement uses TRBV28 and TRBJ2-5, with D perhaps assigned TRBD1 or TRBD2 (6 bases each). Germline V gene data show CDR1 as MDHEN and CDR2 as SYDVKM. The CDR3 consists of 14 residues. Trimming left V 5 bases short and J 4 bases short, with 14 bases between. The CDR3: CASSPRGARETQYF. As DNA, the CDR3 is TGTGCCAGCAGTCCAAGGGGGGCGAGAGAGACCCAGTACTTC.

The chain joins TRBV7-9 to TRBJ1-4; possible D gene TRBD1, 6 bases. Germline-derived CDR1 and CDR2 are SEHNR and FQNEAQ (reference sequence). This CDR3 spans 15 amino acids. Trimming pared 2 bases from V and 8 bases from J, leaving 15 bases between. The CDR3 here is CASSLLDAGVEKLFF. The DNA for the CDR3 is TGTGCCAGCAGCTTATTGGATGCAGGGGTGGAAAAACTGTTTTTT.

This clonotype appeared a few times. The J gene is TRBJ1-2, the V gene TRBV9, with D possibly matching TRBD1 (6 bases). Germline V gives CDR1 SGDLS, CDR2 YYNGEE. The length of the CDR3 is 12 residues. Trimming took off 6 bases at V and 3 bases at J, with 9 bases between the two ends. The CDR3 loop is CASMGGDYGYTF. DNA for the CDR3: TGTGCCAGCATGGGGGGCGACTATGGCTACACCTTC.

The gene calls are TRBV28 and TRBJ2-7; 8 bases line up with TRBD2. V lost 5 bases and J lost 3; bases outside the gene matches: 9. Germline V gives CDR1 MDHEN, CDR2 SYDVKM. The CDR3 loop spans 15 amino acids. The CDR3 here is CASSVLGTRDYEQYF. CDR3 DNA sequence: TGTGCCAGCAGTGTATTGGGGACTAGAGACTACGAGCAGTACTTC.

This clonotype came up many times. The gene calls are TRBV7-2 and TRBJ2-1; perhaps D is TRBD1 or TRBD2 (5 bases each). Germline loops: CDR1 SGHTA, CDR2 FQGNSA. This CDR3 spans 14 amino acids. Deletions cut 2 bases from V and 7 bases from J, with 12 bases between. The CDR3 bases are TGTGCCAGCAGCTTATGGGGGAGTGGAAATGAGCAGTTCTTC. Translating it yields CASSLWGSGNEQFF.

The table lists this clonotype with many counts. The J gene is TRBJ2-7, the V gene TRBV11-1; 10 bases line up with TRBD2. The V segment lost 2 bases and the J segment 5 bases; nucleotides outside the gene matches: 9. This CDR3 is built from 16 residues. Germline CDR1 reads SGHAT; CDR2 reads FQDESV (reference sequence). CDR3 amino acids: CASSLLKREGQDEQYF. CDR3 bases: TGTGCCAGCAGCTTATTAAAGCGGGAGGGACAGGACGAGCAGTACTTC.

In this sample, this clonotype turned up many times. The V gene is TRBV27, the J gene TRBJ2-7, with D perhaps assigned TRBD1 or TRBD2 (5 bases each). V was pared by 5 bases and J by 1 base, with 15 bases between. The germline V gene has CDR1 MNHEY and CDR2 SMNVEV (reference sequence). This CDR3 comprises 15 residues. The CDR3 DNA follows: TGTGCCAGCAGTAAGGGGACCGACTCGTCCTACGAGCAGTACTTC. Residues: CASSKGTDSSYEQYF.

This clonotype was counted at least ten times. The rearrangement links TRBV2 to TRBJ2-6; 7 nucleotides line up with TRBD1. The ends lost 7 bases at V and 0 bases at J; junction bases unmatched: 9. The CDR3 is made up of 17 amino acids. Germline V gene sequence: CDR1 SNHLY, CDR2 FYNNEI. CDR3 nucleotides: TGTGCCAGCAACCTTGACAGGGACAACTCTGGGGCCAACGTCCTGACTTTC. Protein sequence: CASNLDRDNSGANVLTF. The full variable domain, in which reference TRBV2 and TRBJ2-6 provide the parts outside the CDR3, is EPEVTQTPSHQVTQMGQEVILRCVPISNHLYFYWYRQILGQKVEFLVSFYNNEISEKSEIFDDQFSVERPDGSNFTLKIRSTKLEDSAMYFCASNLDRDNSGANVLTFGAGSRLTVL.

This clonotype appeared many times. This chain links TRBV10-1 with TRBJ1-6, with D possibly being TRBD1 (6 bases). CDR3 length equals 13 residues. Germline CDR1 and CDR2: WNHNN and SYGVQD (reference sequence). The germline V and J ends were trimmed by 6 bases and 8 bases, with 11 bases remaining between them. DNA for the CDR3: TGCGCCAGCAGGCAGGGGTTGGATTCACCCCTCCACTTT. Amino acids: CASRQGLDSPLHF.

The rearrangement links TRBV19 to TRBJ2-5, with 13 bases fitting TRBD2. The V and J ends lost 10 bases and 5 bases, in that order; junction bases with no gene match: 7. The length of the CDR3 is 14 residues. The germline CDR1 and CDR2 sequences are LNHDA and SQIVND (reference sequence). This chain's CDR3 is CATRGTSGMETQYF. CDR3 DNA: TGTGCCACTAGAGGGACTAGCGGGATGGAGACCCAGTACTTC.

The chain links TRBV6-5 to TRBJ2-3; 7 bases map to TRBD1. This CDR3 contains 18 residues. CDR1 MNHEY and CDR2 SVGAGI come from the germline V gene. V trimming: 4 bases; J trimming: 1 base; junction bases outside the gene matches: 14. CDR3 protein: CASSLIRGQRLGTDTQYF. The CDR3 nucleotides read TGTGCCAGCAGTTTAATAAGGGGGCAACGTCTCGGCACAGATACGCAGTATTTT.